A single sample is the source of the 20 T cell receptor beta chains below, sequenced in a study of vaccination and CD4 T cells after COVID-19. These TCRs are of unknown antigen specificity. Treatment here: roughly 10-day PBMC culture with coronavirus spike peptide pools or control peptides (ViraFEST assay). The assay that was used to sequence DNA from cultured CD4+ T cells was the Oncomine TCR Beta short-read assay. From the PCR reads, TCRdb called clonotypes with MiXCR, one entry per CDR3 protein. The repertoire holds 26,000 or so distinct CDR3 sequences, with more than 35% as singletons. Input material: CD4+ T cells from blood, cultured in vitro. Receptor source: a human donor who had recovered from COVID-19.

The rearrangement uses TRBV6-5 and TRBJ2-3; weak D call: TRBD2 (5 bases). This CDR3 is built from 15 residues. Germline V lookup: CDR1 MNHEY, CDR2 SVGAGI. Between the trimmed V and J ends, which lost 0 bases and 4 bases, there was a span of 11 bases. The CDR3 loop reads CASSYSRVRPDTQYF. The CDR3 nucleotides are TGTGCCAGCAGTTACTCGAGGGTCAGACCAGATACGCAGTATTTT.

This sequence joins TRBV7-9 and TRBJ2-1; 12 bases align to TRBD2. This CDR3 is 19 amino acids long. Germline CDR1 SEHNR, CDR2 FQNEAQ (reference sequence). With 11 bases clipped from V and 0 bases from J, the junction kept 17 bases outside the gene matches. CDR3 residues: CAGGTVERLAGDSYNEQFF. The DNA of the CDR3 is TGTGCCGGAGGGACAGTAGAGCGACTAGCGGGGGACTCCTACAATGAGCAGTTCTTC.

This clonotype has a handful of counts. This chain links TRBV7-2 with TRBJ2-7, with 9 bases identical to TRBD1. V was pared by 4 bases and J by 2 bases, with 9 bases of the junction left unmatched. The CDR3 totals 16 residues. CDR1 SGHTA and CDR2 FQGNSA come from the germline V gene. CDR3 residues: CASSSYGQGFAYEQYF. The CDR3, as DNA: TGTGCCAGCAGCTCCTACGGACAGGGGTTCGCCTACGAGCAGTACTTC.

This clonotype was observed a handful of times. The chain links TRBV7-3 to TRBJ2-3; 7 bases are shared with TRBD2. Trimming removed 4 bases from V and 4 bases from J; junction bases left unmatched: 2. This CDR3 region has 13 residues. Germline V gene data show CDR1 as SGHTA and CDR2 as FQGTGA. This CDR3 reads CASSWGGADTQYF. The CDR3 coding sequence is TGTGCCAGCAGCTGGGGGGGAGCAGATACGCAGTATTTT.

The chain links TRBV29-1 to TRBJ2-3; D is possibly TRBD1 (5 bases). The germline V and J ends were trimmed by 2 bases and 1 base, with 10 bases remaining between them. The CDR3 consists of 14 residues. Germline assignment: CDR1 SQVTM and CDR2 ANQGSEA. Written as DNA, the CDR3 is TGCAGCGTTGAACGGACAACGGGCACAGATACGCAGTATTTT. Residues: CSVERTTGTDTQYF.

The CDR3 sequence is CASSVVASKLGTEAFF. CDR3 DNA sequence: TGTGCCAGCAGTGTGGTCGCTTCTAAGTTGGGCACTGAAGCTTTCTTT. The chain joins TRBV2 to TRBJ1-1; D is ambiguous. The V end was cut by 4 bases, the J end by 4 bases, with 19 bases between. This CDR3 has 16 amino acids. Germline V gene data show CDR1 as SNHLY and CDR2 as FYNNEI.

This clonotype showed up just a few times. V and J are TRBV6-1 and TRBJ1-5; 8 bases map to TRBD1. The junction had 13 bases not matched to a gene; V was cut back by 5 bases and J by 7 bases. The V gene's germline CDR1 is MNHNS and CDR2 SASEGT. This CDR3 has 16 amino acids. CDR3 DNA: TGTGCCAGCAGTCACCCCGGGACAGGTGGCGGGCAGCCCCAGCATTTT. Protein: CASSHPGTGGGQPQHF.

About this clonotype: Here the CDR3 omits its conserved ending phenylalanine or tryptophan, so a read error is the likely source. The rearrangement uses TRBV5-1 and TRBJ2-7; no definite D call. CDR1 is SGHRS and CDR2 is YFSETQ in the germline V gene. The CDR3 runs to 14 residues. The V end lost 0 bases, the J end lost 4 bases, and 11 bases lay between the germline ends. Here the CDR3 reads CASSLVEGSYEQYS. CDR3 nucleotide sequence: TGCGCCAGCAGCTTGGTCGAAGGATCATACGAGCAGTACTCC.

This chain joins TRBV6-1 and TRBJ2-3; a weak D match, TRBD2 (6 bases). CDR3 size: 14 residues. Germline V gene data show CDR1 as MNHNS and CDR2 as SASEGT. Trimming pared 11 bases from V and 0 bases from J, leaving 15 bases between. CDR3 bases: TGTGCCGGGAAACGGGACTGGAGCACAGATACGCAGTATTTT. This translates into CAGKRDWSTDTQYF.

The rearrangement joins TRBV4-2 to TRBJ2-3, with D unresolved. The V and J ends lost 1 base and 4 bases respectively, with 6 bases between them. Germline V gene sequence: CDR1 LGHNA, CDR2 YNFKEQ. The CDR3 contains 13 residues. In DNA form, the CDR3 reads TGTGCCAGCAGCCAAGGGGCTCCAGATACGCAGTATTTT. This gives the protein CASSQGAPDTQYF.

The V and J genes are TRBV15 and TRBJ1-2; the match to TRBD1 covers 7 bases. J was trimmed by 8 bases and V by 0 bases; bases with no gene match: 9. The CDR3 length is 15 residues. Germline CDR1 LNHNV, CDR2 YYDKDF (reference sequence). The CDR3 spells CATSRDQGGLSGYTF. The CDR3 coding sequence is TGTGCCACCAGCAGAGATCAAGGGGGCTTAAGCGGCTACACCTTC.

In this sample, this clonotype turned up a few times. V and J are TRBV11-3 and TRBJ2-7; D call uncertain. CDR3 size: 15 residues. V was shortened by 3 bases and J by 2 bases, with 14 bases between the two germline ends. The germline V gene has CDR1 SGHNT and CDR2 YENEEA. CDR3 DNA: TGTGCCAGCAGCTTCCCTAACGACACGACCTACGAGCAGTACTTC. It yields the protein CASSFPNDTTYEQYF. The whole variable domain, filled in from reference TRBV11-3 and TRBJ2-7, reads EAGVVQSPRYKIIEKKQPVAFWCNPISGHNTLYWYLQNLGQGPELLIRYENEEAVDDSQLPKDRFSAERLKGVDSTLKIQPAELGDSAVYLCASSFPNDTTYEQYFGPGTRLTVT.

This clonotype was detected a few times. The V call is TRBV6-5, the J call TRBJ1-2, with a possible D match to TRBD1 (5 bases). Trimming shortened V by 4 bases and J by 8 bases, and 14 bases separated the two germline ends. The CDR3 length is 13 residues. The germline gives CDR1 MNHEY, CDR2 SVGAGI. The CDR3 here is CASSSISSGGYTF. The DNA of the CDR3 is TGTGCCAGCAGTTCCATCTCTTCAGGGGGCTACACCTTC.

There are a few counts of this clonotype. The chain couples TRBV20-1 to TRBJ1-1; unclear D gene. This CDR3 is built from 15 residues. With 0 bases removed from V and 3 bases from J, the gap between germline ends came to 14 bases. CDR1 and CDR2 from the germline V gene are DFQATT and SNEGSKA (reference sequence). CDR3 bases: TGCAGTGCTAGAGATCCCCTGAAGGGAGACACTGAAGCTTTCTTT. It is translated as CSARDPLKGDTEAFF.

The chain couples TRBV28 to TRBJ2-7; 9 bases align to TRBD1. Trimming cost V 5 bases and J 3 bases; bases outside gene matches: 5. The CDR3 sequence is 14 residues long. CDR1 and CDR2 from the germline V gene are MDHEN and SYDVKM. CDR3 nucleotide sequence: TGTGCCAGCAGTCCAGGGGACAGGGTCTACGAGCAGTACTTC. Encoded protein: CASSPGDRVYEQYF.

CDR3: CATRLALEQYF. CDR3 DNA sequence: TGTGCCACTCGACTAGCGCTCGAGCAGTACTTC. The chain is built from TRBV7-2 and TRBJ2-7; 8 bases agree with TRBD2. CDR1 SGHTA and CDR2 FQGNSA come from the germline V gene. Trimming cost V 10 bases and J 6 bases; bases outside gene matches: 5. The CDR3 is 11 residues long. The full variable domain, completed using reference TRBV7-2 and TRBJ2-7, is GAGVSQSPSNKVTEKGKDVELRCDPISGHTALYWYRQSLGQGLEFLIYFQGNSAPDKSGLPSDRFSAERTGGSVSTLTIQRTQQEDSAVYLCATRLALEQYFGPGTRLTVT.

The rearrangement uses TRBV20-1 and TRBJ1-5; D is perhaps TRBD1 (6 bases). Germline CDR1 reads DFQATT; CDR2 reads SNEGSKA (reference sequence). The CDR3 consists of 17 residues. Trimming shortened V by 4 bases and J by 4 bases, and 23 bases separated the two germline ends. CDR3 residues: CSATPGDMEVLNQPQHF. The CDR3 DNA reads as TGCAGTGCTACCCCGGGGGACATGGAAGTCCTTAATCAGCCCCAGCATTTT.

This clonotype was counted between two and nine times. The chain combines TRBV6-1 with TRBJ2-1; possible D gene TRBD2, 5 bases. The V gene lost 6 bases and the J gene lost 6 bases, with 12 bases spanning the gap. This CDR3 comprises 13 residues. In germline, CDR1 is MNHNS, CDR2 SASEGT. The CDR3 is CASREEASNEQFF. CDR3 DNA sequence: TGTGCCAGCAGGGAGGAGGCCTCCAATGAGCAGTTCTTC.

The V gene is TRBV27, the J gene TRBJ2-7, with TRBD1 identical over 7 bases. The junction had 19 bases not matched to a gene; V was cut back by 5 bases and J by 6 bases. The germline V gene encodes CDR1 MNHEY and CDR2 SMNVEV (reference sequence). There are 17 residues in the CDR3. CDR3 in DNA: TGTGCCAGCAGTCTCAGGGCACTGACAGGGCTGCCCGGCGAGCAGTACTTC. This encodes CASSLRALTGLPGEQYF.

The chain is built from TRBV28 and TRBJ1-2; D is uncertain. Between the trimmed V and J ends, which lost 2 bases and 5 bases, there was a span of 6 bases. Germline CDR1 MDHEN, CDR2 SYDVKM. There are 12 residues in the CDR3. CDR3 DNA sequence: TGTGCCAGCAGTTTACTAACTTATGGCTACACCTTC. This sequence encodes CASSLLTYGYTF.